Listed below are T cell receptor beta chains from one sample, sequenced in a study of blood T cell repertoires in COVID-19. Clones were read by immunoSEQ multiplex PCR, and TCRdb kept only the in-frame ones, dropping some. Altogether roughly 70,000 clones are present, 91% being singletons, with the ten largest covering nearly 8.5%. The sequenced sample consisted of peripheral blood. The receptors here all came from a human donor in a cohort sampled during active COVID-19. Each CDR3 is given with its conserved first and last residue. The order of the fields is D gene, clone size, V gene, J gene, CDR3 protein, CDR3 DNA. A D gene is named only where the DNA matches it firmly. Some rows mark clone size as missing; the rest say once, few, many or name a class of expanded clone.

TRBD1	NA	TRBV13	TRBJ2-7	CASSLDRSYEQYF	TGTGCCAGCAGCTTGGACAGGTCCTACGAGCAGTACTTC
NA	NA	TRBV6-5	TRBJ1-1	CASTLTMNTEAFF	TGTGCCAGCACCCTAACCATGAACACTGAAGCTTTCTTT
NA	NA	TRBV28	TRBJ2-7	CASSPGKYRDPALWEQYF	TGTGCCAGCAGTCCAGGCAAGTACAGGGACCCAGCATTGTGGGAGCAGTACTTC
TRBD1	NA	TRBV7-2	TRBJ2-7	CASSRDRAYEQYF	TGTGCCAGCAGCCGGGACAGGGCCTACGAGCAGTACTTC
TRBD2	NA	TRBV6-2/TRBV6-3	TRBJ2-5	CASSWGRRGGQETQYF	TGTGCCAGCAGTTGGGGAAGGCGGGGGGGACAAGAGACCCAGTACTTC
TRBD1	NA	TRBV19	TRBJ1-2	CASSPPQGAGDYGYTF	TGTGCCAGTAGTCCCCCTCAGGGGGCGGGGGACTATGGCTACACCTTC
NA	NA	TRBV11-2	TRBJ1-1	CASSLFYGGDTEAFF	TGTGCCAGCAGCTTGTTCTATGGGGGGGACACTGAAGCTTTCTTT
TRBD1	NA	TRBV5-1	TRBJ1-1	CASSWRQGASTEAFF	TGCGCCAGCAGCTGGCGACAGGGGGCTAGCACTGAAGCTTTCTTT
NA	NA	TRBV11-2	TRBJ2-5	CASRGQVTQYF	TGTGCCAGCAGGGGGCAAGTGACCCAGTACTTC
TRBD1	NA	TRBV28	TRBJ2-7	CASSLRQGGEQYF	TGTGCCAGCAGTTTAAGACAGGGCGGCGAGCAGTACTTC
TRBD2	NA	TRBV4-2	TRBJ2-7	CASSQNPGGASDEQYF	TGTGCCAGCAGCCAAAATCCCGGGGGGGCTAGCGACGAGCAGTACTTC
NA	NA	TRBV25-1	TRBJ1-6	CASSRYAQGGPYNSPLHF	TGTGCCAGCAGTAGATACGCTCAGGGAGGACCCTATAATTCACCCCTCCACTTT
NA	NA	TRBV6-6	TRBJ2-7	CASGVEGKGGHEQYF	TGTGCCAGCGGGGTGGAGGGCAAGGGAGGACACGAGCAGTACTTC
TRBD2	NA	TRBV6-2/TRBV6-3	TRBJ2-5	CASSYTSEETQYF	TGTGCCAGCAGTTACACTAGCGAAGAGACCCAGTACTTC
NA	NA	TRBV5-1	TRBJ1-2	CASSEGSGHYGYTF	TGCGCCAGCAGTGAGGGGTCGGGACATTATGGCTACACCTTC
TRBD1	NA	TRBV19	TRBJ2-6	CASIGQGAGSGANVLTF	TGTGCCAGTATCGGACAGGGGGCCGGCTCTGGGGCCAACGTCCTGACTTTC
TRBD1	few	TRBV9	TRBJ1-2	CASSVGTGEGYGYTF	TGTGCCAGCAGCGTCGGGACAGGGGAGGGGTATGGCTACACCTTC
TRBD2	NA	TRBV5-3	TRBJ2-7	CARSLGKRGALYEQYF	TGTGCCAGAAGCTTGGGGAAGCGGGGGGCACTGTACGAGCAGTACTTC
NA	NA	TRBV5-6	TRBJ2-7	CASSLNPGQIYEQYF	TGTGCCAGCAGCTTGAATCCAGGGCAAATCTACGAGCAGTACTTC
TRBD1	NA	TRBV5-4	TRBJ2-7	CATRDRSYEQYF	TGTGCCACCCGGGACAGGTCCTACGAGCAGTACTTC
TRBD1	once	TRBV9	TRBJ1-2	CASSNRIQGSNYGYTF	TGTGCCAGCAGCAATCGAATACAGGGGAGTAACTATGGCTACACCTTC
NA	NA	TRBV5-1	TRBJ2-7	CASSLAGEQEQYF	TGCGCCAGCAGCTTGGCGGGGGAGCAAGAGCAGTACTTC
TRBD1	NA	TRBV6-5	TRBJ1-2	CASSLGQGNYGYTF	TGTGCCAGCAGCTTAGGACAGGGTAATTATGGCTACACCTTC
TRBD1	NA	TRBV10-3	TRBJ1-1	CAISEKGQRYTEAFF	TGTGCCATCAGTGAAAAGGGACAGCGATACACTGAAGCTTTCTTT